The 24 T cell receptor beta chains given below trace back to one sample, sequenced in a study of T cells in Graves' hyperthyroidism and ophthalmopathy. It was RNA transcripts that yielded the amplified TCR beta CDR3 regions. The study used the HTBI primer set for a first-round RT-PCR of the TCR CDR3. TCRdb recomputed calls from the multiplex PCR reads with MiXCR, one row per CDR3 protein. Here the sample spans about 640,000 distinct CDR3 sequences, more than 20% being singletons. The sequencing input was blood. The receptors derive from a man aged 25 to 40 with Graves' ophthalmopathy.

This clonotype was seen a few times. V and J are TRBV30 and TRBJ1-1; 8 bases align to TRBD1. The CDR3 is made up of 14 amino acids. In germline, CDR1 is GTSNPN, CDR2 SVGIG (reference sequence). The junction had 5 bases not matched to a gene; V was cut back by 5 bases and J by 0 bases. The CDR3 here is CAWEHRGVNTEAFF. The CDR3 nucleotides are TGTGCCTGGGAGCACAGGGGGGTGAACACTGAAGCTTTCTTT.

The table lists this clonotype with a few counts. This chain links TRBV12-3 or TRBV12-4 with TRBJ2-4, with D possibly matching TRBD2 (6 bases). Trimming took off 5 bases at V and 7 bases at J, with 24 bases between the two ends. This CDR3 is 17 amino acids long. In DNA form, the CDR3 reads TGTGCCAGCAGTCCCAACGTTCGGGAGATGGTGTGGAACATTCAGTACTTC. It specifies CASSPNVREMVWNIQYF.

The table lists this clonotype with many counts. The rearrangement joins TRBV28 to TRBJ2-5; 9 positions match TRBD1. Looked up from germline, CDR1 is MDHEN and CDR2 is SYDVKM. V was pared by 10 bases and J by 4 bases, with 4 bases of the junction left unmatched. CDR3 length equals 12 residues. DNA of the CDR3: TGTGCCATCGCACAGGGGGCAGAGACCCAGTACTTC. Translation gives CAIAQGAETQYF.

This clonotype came up a few times. V gene TRBV7-2 combines with J gene TRBJ2-2; TRBD2 aligns across 9 bases. The V gene's germline CDR1 is SGHTA and CDR2 FQGNSA. This CDR3 has 15 residues. J was trimmed by 7 bases and V by 3 bases; bases with no gene match: 6. The DNA for the CDR3 is TGTGCCAGCAGCTTTAGGACTAGCGAGGGCGGGGAGCTGTTTTTT. It codes for CASSFRTSEGGELFF.

With regard to this clonotype: The junction does not match germline at one end; this may be a read error. The gene calls are TRBV7-9 and TRBJ2-1, with D tentatively TRBD2 (5 bases). This CDR3 is 15 amino acids long. CDR1 is SEHNR and CDR2 is FQNEAQ in the germline V gene (reference sequence). The CDR3 DNA sequence: TGTGCCAGCGGCTTTCTTAACCGGGGTGGAGATGAGCAGTTCTTC. Encoded protein: CASGFLNRGGDEQFF.

This clonotype showed up many times. This chain links TRBV11-2 with TRBJ2-3; the D gene could be TRBD1 or TRBD2 (5 bases each). Germline V gene lookup returns CDR1 SGHAT and CDR2 FQNNGV. The CDR3 sequence is 14 residues long. V was clipped by 5 bases and J by 2 bases, with 11 bases between them. CDR3 sequence (DNA): TGTGCCAGCAGCCGGGACGGCTACACAGATACGCAGTATTTT. Its translation is CASSRDGYTDTQYF.

This clonotype was seen repeatedly, ten times or more. J is TRBJ1-5 and V is TRBV28, with 7 positions matching TRBD1. The CDR3 is made up of 17 amino acids. Germline-derived CDR1 and CDR2 are MDHEN and SYDVKM. V lost 4 bases and J lost 4; bases outside the gene matches: 13. CDR3 protein: CASSSPLRDSINQPQHF. The CDR3 bases are TGTGCCAGCAGTTCCCCGCTCAGGGACAGCATTAATCAGCCCCAGCATTTT.

With regard to this clonotype: This may stem from a read error, because a much larger clone lies one nucleotide away. The V gene is TRBV2, the J gene TRBJ1-1; D ambiguous. This CDR3 has 14 amino acids. Deletions cut 2 bases from V and 4 bases from J, with 11 bases between. The germline V gene has CDR1 SNHLY and CDR2 FYNNEI. The CDR3 protein is CASSEQDQSTEAFF. The CDR3 DNA reads TGTGCCAGCAGTGAACAAGACCAGAGCACTGAAGCTTTCTTT.

The chain combines TRBV4-3 with TRBJ1-2; D call uncertain. CDR3 length: 17 amino acids. Germline loops: CDR1 LGHNA, CDR2 YSLEER. V was clipped by 0 bases and J by 8 bases, with 22 bases between them. The CDR3 region is CASSQESRGNTAGGYTF. CDR3 sequence (DNA): TGCGCCAGCAGCCAAGAGTCCCGAGGGAACACCGCGGGGGGCTACACCTTC.

The chain uses TRBV20-1 and TRBJ1-6; D call uncertain. The germline CDR1 and CDR2 sequences are DFQATT and SNEGSKA (reference sequence). Trimming removed 6 bases at V and 8 bases at J, with 17 bases between. The CDR3 has 14 amino acids. CDR3: CSAPTGMTYSPLHF. The DNA for the CDR3 is TGCAGTGCCCCCACCGGGATGACTTATTCACCCCTCCACTTT.

This clonotype appeared once. A much larger clone is a single base away; this may be a read error. The V call is TRBV30, the J call TRBJ1-4; D gene ambiguous. Germline CDR1 is GTSNPN and CDR2 is SVGIG (reference sequence). V lost 8 bases and J 7 bases, leaving 11 bases between the germline ends. There are 11 residues in the CDR3. DNA for the CDR3: TGTGCCAGGACCCACAGTGAAAAACTGTTTTTT. Translating gives CARTHSEKLFF. Full variable domain (outside the CDR3, taken from reference TRBV30 and TRBJ1-4): SQTIHQWPATLVQPVGSPLSLECTVEGTSNPNLYWYRQAAGRGLQLLFYSVGIGQISSEVPQNLSASRPQDRQFILSSKKLLLSDSGFYLCARTHSEKLFFGSGTQLSVL.

This chain links TRBV12-3 or TRBV12-4 with TRBJ2-3, with D possibly TRBD1 on 6 matching bases. This CDR3 comprises 11 residues. The V end was cut by 11 bases, the J end by 1 base, with 7 bases between. CDR3 DNA sequence: TGTGCCGCAGGGGGCACAGATACGCAGTATTTT. Translated, it gives CAAGGTDTQYF.

This clonotype has at least ten counts. CDR3 sequence reads: CASSQEGDRGPYTGELFF. CDR3 coding DNA: TGCGCCAGCAGCCAAGAAGGAGACAGGGGGCCGTATACCGGGGAGCTGTTTTTT. The rearrangement joins TRBV4-1 to TRBJ2-2; TRBD1 aligns across 10 bases. This CDR3 spans 18 amino acids. J gave up 5 bases and V 0 bases, and 9 bases lay outside the gene matches. Germline CDR1 reads MGHRA; CDR2 reads YSYEKL.

The table lists this clonotype with many counts. The chain is built from TRBV6-2 or TRBV6-3 and TRBJ2-7, with D perhaps TRBD2 (5 bases). The CDR3 runs to 15 residues. Germline loops: CDR1 MNHEY, CDR2 SVGEGT. V lost 4 bases to trimming and J lost 2 bases, with 15 bases between them. DNA for the CDR3: TGTGCCAGCAGTTTGGGGAGCTATGGGACCTACGAGCAGTACTTC. As protein: CASSLGSYGTYEQYF.

V and J are TRBV30 and TRBJ1-3; a possible D gene is TRBD1 (5 bases). The CDR3 spans 15 residues. CDR1 is GTSNPN and CDR2 is SVGIG in the germline V gene (reference sequence). Trimming left V 0 bases short and J 1 base short, with 10 bases between. CDR3 bases: TGTGCCTGGAGTGTGCGGGGACCATCTGGAAACACCATATATTTT. Translating gives CAWSVRGPSGNTIYF.

This clonotype came up a few times. The rearrangement joins TRBV20-1 to TRBJ2-7; D is perhaps TRBD1 or TRBD2 (5 bases each). V was trimmed by 8 bases and J by 6 bases, leaving 20 bases between them. The CDR3 sequence is 13 residues long. Germline assignment: CDR1 DFQATT and CDR2 SNEGSKA (reference sequence). The CDR3 region has the DNA TGCAGTTTCAACCGGGACCTCGCTACCGAGCAGTACTTC. Protein: CSFNRDLATEQYF.

In this sample, this clonotype turned up many times. This chain joins TRBV5-1 and TRBJ2-3; 8 nucleotides match TRBD2. CDR3 length equals 15 residues. Looked up from germline, CDR1 is SGHRS and CDR2 is YFSETQ. Losses at the gene ends were 4 bases for V and 2 bases for J; bases not matched to a gene: 6. The DNA of the CDR3 is TGCGCCAGCAGCCGAGGACTAGCCTTCACAGATACGCAGTATTTT. Its protein product is CASSRGLAFTDTQYF.

The chain employs TRBV28 and TRBJ1-1, with D perhaps matching TRBD1 (6 bases). Looked up from germline, CDR1 is MDHEN and CDR2 is SYDVKM. Trimming took 7 bases from V and 3 from J, leaving 12 bases between them. The length of the CDR3 is 13 residues. The CDR3 region is CASKTGFHTEAFF. The CDR3 DNA follows: TGTGCCAGCAAGACAGGATTCCACACTGAAGCTTTCTTT.

In its sample, this clonotype was seen a few times. The V gene is TRBV7-9, the J gene TRBJ1-4; D call uncertain. Deletions cut 1 base from V and 4 bases from J, with 10 bases between. This CDR3 has 15 residues. Germline lookup yields CDR1 SEHNR and CDR2 FQNEAQ (reference sequence). The CDR3 DNA reads TGTGCCAGCAGCTTAGGGTCCCCTCTTAATGAAAAACTGTTTTTT. It codes for CASSLGSPLNEKLFF. Full variable domain (remainder filled in from reference TRBV7-9 and TRBJ1-4): DTGVSQNPRHKITKRGQNVTFRCDPISEHNRLYWYRQTLGQGPEFLTYFQNEAQLEKSRLLSDRFSAERPKGSFSTLEIQRTEQGDSAMYLCASSLGSPLNEKLFFGSGTQLSVL.

In this sample, this clonotype turned up a few times. This sequence joins TRBV20-1 and TRBJ2-1; either TRBD1 or TRBD2 may fit D (6 bases each). The V and J ends lost 0 bases and 6 bases respectively, with 12 bases between them. The V gene's germline CDR1 is DFQATT and CDR2 SNEGSKA (reference sequence). This CDR3 is built from 14 residues. In nucleotides, the CDR3 is TGCAGTGCTAGAGATCCGGGGGCGGCCAATGAGCAGTTCTTC. Protein: CSARDPGAANEQFF.

The table lists this clonotype with a few counts. The chain employs TRBV29-1 and TRBJ2-3, with 9 bases identical to TRBD2. J was trimmed by 4 bases and V by 3 bases; bases with no gene match: 17. Germline assignment: CDR1 SQVTM and CDR2 ANQGSEA. This CDR3 comprises 18 residues. The CDR3 loop is CSVDNVLGVAGAPDTQYF. In DNA form, the CDR3 reads TGCAGCGTTGATAACGTTCTTGGGGTAGCGGGAGCCCCAGATACGCAGTATTTT.

The V and J genes are TRBV7-9 and TRBJ2-5, with 8 bases lining up with TRBD2. Germline-derived CDR1 and CDR2 are SEHNR and FQNEAQ (reference sequence). CDR3 size: 14 residues. The V and J ends lost 4 bases and 7 bases, in that order; junction bases with no gene match: 8. CDR3 region: CASSSNSGTWTQYF. CDR3 bases: TGTGCCAGCAGCTCAAATAGCGGGACCTGGACCCAGTACTTC. The full variable domain, rest sourced from reference TRBV7-9 and TRBJ2-5, is DTGVSQNPRHKITKRGQNVTFRCDPISEHNRLYWYRQTLGQGPEFLTYFQNEAQLEKSRLLSDRFSAERPKGSFSTLEIQRTEQGDSAMYLCASSSNSGTWTQYFGPGTRLLVL.

The V and J genes are TRBV4-3 and TRBJ2-7, with D perhaps matching TRBD1 or TRBD2 (5 bases each). V was clipped by 1 base and J by 2 bases, with 15 bases between them. The CDR3 is made up of 16 amino acids. Germline loops: CDR1 LGHNA, CDR2 YSLEER. CDR3: CASSQAPTGTAYEQYF. CDR3 coding DNA: TGCGCCAGCAGCCAAGCCCCCACGGGGACCGCCTACGAGCAGTACTTC.

CDR3 in amino acids: CAIRDRVEGAEAFF. DNA of the CDR3: TGTGCCATCAGGGACAGGGTTGAAGGTGCTGAAGCTTTCTTT. The J gene is TRBJ1-1, the V gene TRBV10-3; 8 bases fit TRBD1. CDR3 size: 14 residues. The germline V gene encodes CDR1 ENHRY and CDR2 SYGVKD. V lost 6 bases and J lost 6; bases outside the gene matches: 9.